This TCR beta chain was retrieved from a study of blood T cell repertoires in COVID-19. In the study overall: Material from acute and convalescent COVID-19 was sourced from the United States, Italy and Spain.

The CDR3 loop spans 13 amino acids. The V gene's germline CDR1 is MNHEY and CDR2 SVGAGI. Trimming removed 6 bases from V and 0 bases from J; junction bases left unmatched: 2. Original processing methods: Estimation of nucleated cell counts relied on the amplification of reference gene primers. This table comes from immunoSEQ multiplex PCR, and its TCRdb copy is limited to in-frame clones, with some not included. From that table come the V and J calls and clone size; the DNA was used to work out D and trimming. The sample includes 310,000 or so clones, around 90% of them seen just once. A note on this clone: The same CDR3 can be traced to other DNA sequences in this sample.

The chain recombines TRBV6-5 with TRBJ2-7; 7 nucleotides agree with TRBD2. The receptor comes from a woman between 50 and 59 years old who had recovered from COVID-19. The sample was peripheral blood. Here the CDR3 DNA reads TGTGCCAGCAGCAGGACTAGCTCCTACGAGCAGTACTTC. Translated: CASSRTSSYEQYF.